The T cell receptor (beta chain) under discussion was sequenced for a study of T cell responses to AZD1222 COVID-19 vaccine. The V gene's germline CDR1 is LNHDA and CDR2 SQIVND (reference sequence). The CDR3 totals 13 residues. Trimming took off 4 bases at V and 0 bases at J, with 6 bases between the two ends. Overall study findings and caveats: Only five to seven AZD1222 recipients tested seropositive at baseline. CD4 TCRs associated with vaccination spanned spike, dominating at 160-218 and 743-854. Repertoires were sampled only after the peak T cell response. Reportedly, nearly half of unique spike TCRs recognized epitopes outside B.1.351/B.1.1.7 mutations.

Method: immunoSEQ multiplex PCR; TCRdb's copy keeps in-frame clones and lacks some. The table includes roughly 200,000 clones, more than 90% detected once. In regard to this clone: Its antigen is unknown.

The chain carries TRBV19 and TRBJ1-2; D is undetermined. This receptor was obtained from an adult who received the MenACWY meningococcal vaccine as a control. Sequencing used peripheral blood, obtained 28 days after the second dose of the MenACWY control vaccine. Here the CDR3 reads CASSRRANYGYTF. The CDR3 DNA is TGTGCCAGTAGTAGAAGGGCTAACTATGGCTACACCTTC.